The 25 T cell receptor beta chains below come from one sample, sequenced in a study of blood T cell repertoires in COVID-19. The repertoire was sequenced with immunoSEQ multiplex PCR; TCRdb's copy has only in-frame clones and lacks some. This table has fewer than 250,000 clones, about 80% appearing once. The sequenced material came from peripheral blood. The receptors were sampled from a man aged 60-69 years with acute or convalescent COVID-19.

This chain uses TRBV28 with TRBJ2-1; perhaps TRBD2 as D (6 bases). Germline V lookup: CDR1 MDHEN, CDR2 SYDVKM. CDR3 length equals 15 residues. V was clipped by 3 bases and J by 0 bases, with 9 bases between them. Written as DNA, the CDR3 is TGTGCCAGCAGTTTGCTGGGGGGCTCCTACAATGAGCAGTTCTTC. It specifies CASSLLGGSYNEQFF.

The rearrangement joins TRBV27 to TRBJ2-1, with D possibly being TRBD2 (6 bases). This CDR3 spans 13 amino acids. Germline lookup yields CDR1 MNHEY and CDR2 SMNVEV (reference sequence). V was clipped by 3 bases and J by 10 bases, with 13 bases between them. For the CDR3, the DNA is TGTGCCAGCAGTTTTGCCCTGAGCGGGGAGCAGTTCTTC. Its protein product is CASSFALSGEQFF.

The J gene is TRBJ1-2, the V gene TRBV27; D uncertain. V was shortened by 1 base and J by 0 bases, with 6 bases between the two germline ends. The CDR3 sequence is 14 residues long. CDR1 and CDR2 from the germline V gene are MNHEY and SMNVEV (reference sequence). CDR3 loop: CASSLYGANYGYTF. The CDR3 nucleotides are TGTGCCAGCAGTTTATACGGAGCTAACTATGGCTACACCTTC.

The chain is built from TRBV18 and TRBJ1-3; D is perhaps TRBD1 (5 bases). V lost 3 bases and J lost 0, with 15 bases in between. The CDR3 runs 17 residues. Germline CDR1 KGHSH, CDR2 LQKENI. CDR3 in amino acids: CASSPRPVDISGNTIYF. The CDR3 nucleotides are TGTGCCAGCTCACCGCGCCCCGTGGACATCTCTGGAAACACCATATATTTT. The variable domain in full, completed from reference TRBV18 and TRBJ1-3, reads NAGVMQNPRHLVRRRGQEARLRCSPMKGHSHVYWYRQLPEEGLKFMVYLQKENIIDESGMPKERFSAEFPKEGPSILRIQQVVRGDSAAYFCASSPRPVDISGNTIYFGEGSWLTVV.

V gene TRBV2 combines with J gene TRBJ1-2; weak D call: TRBD1 (6 bases). The CDR3 has 15 amino acids. CDR1 and CDR2 (germline): SNHLY, FYNNEI. With 3 bases removed from V and 3 bases from J, the gap between germline ends came to 14 bases. The CDR3 loop is CASSDTGSPYYGYTF. The CDR3 bases are TGTGCCAGCAGTGATACAGGGTCGCCCTACTATGGCTACACCTTC.

The chain uses TRBV15 and TRBJ1-2; D is unclear. V lost 6 bases to trimming and J lost 0 bases, with 5 bases between them. The CDR3 spans 12 residues. In germline, CDR1 is LNHNV, CDR2 YYDKDF (reference sequence). CDR3 nucleotide sequence: TGTGCCACCAGTCAGACTAACTATGGCTACACCTTC. Residues: CATSQTNYGYTF.

The chain uses TRBV28 and TRBJ2-3, with TRBD1 as a possible D gene (6 bases). Looked up from germline, CDR1 is MDHEN and CDR2 is SYDVKM. V lost 4 bases and J 6 bases, leaving 17 bases between the germline ends. The CDR3 contains 15 residues. In DNA, the CDR3 is TGTGCCAGCAGTTCGTCCAGGGGACCTCGGGATACGCAGTATTTT. Its protein is CASSSSRGPRDTQYF.

This clone was seen only once. V usage is TRBV12-3 or TRBV12-4 and J usage is TRBJ2-5, with D unclear. V was shortened by 4 bases and J by 2 bases, with 8 bases between the two germline ends. This CDR3 is built from 13 residues. The CDR3 DNA is TGTGCCAGCAGTTCCATCGCGCAAGAGACCCAGTACTTC. Translation: CASSSIAQETQYF.

The chain recombines TRBV19 with TRBJ2-5, with D perhaps TRBD1 (5 bases). Germline CDR1 is LNHDA and CDR2 is SQIVND (reference sequence). V lost 4 bases, J lost 1 base, and 13 bases lay in between. The CDR3 has 15 residues. The CDR3 DNA is TGTGCCAGTAGTAAAGGGGCCTACTCCCAAGAGACCCAGTACTTC. It encodes CASSKGAYSQETQYF.

The chain joins TRBV5-4 to TRBJ2-1, with TRBD2 matching over 10 bases. The junction had 4 bases not matched to a gene; V was cut back by 3 bases and J by 4 bases. The germline CDR1 and CDR2 sequences are SGHNT and YYREEE (reference sequence). The CDR3 is 15 amino acids. CDR3 sequence reads: CASSSLAGNYNEQFF. The CDR3 region has the DNA TGTGCCAGCAGCTCACTAGCGGGGAATTACAATGAGCAGTTCTTC.

The chain carries TRBV6-5 and TRBJ1-1, with D perhaps TRBD1 (5 bases). The CDR3 is made up of 13 amino acids. Trimming pared 4 bases from V and 11 bases from J, leaving 17 bases between. Germline V CDR1 and CDR2: MNHEY, SVGAGI. The CDR3 DNA follows: TGTGCCAGCAGTTGGGGGGGGAACGCCGGGGCTTTCTTT. Its translation is CASSWGGNAGAFF.

The count of this clone is one. The chain employs TRBV2 and TRBJ2-7; 8 nucleotides agree with TRBD1. The CDR3 consists of 13 residues. With 6 bases clipped from V and 4 bases from J, the junction kept 5 bases outside the gene matches. CDR1 is SNHLY, CDR2 FYNNEI, per germline. CDR3 in amino acids: CASSLNRGYEQYF. CDR3 sequence (DNA): TGTGCCAGCAGCCTCAACAGGGGGTACGAGCAGTACTTC.

This clone was counted a single time. CDR3 coding DNA: TGTGCCCGCGGCGGGGGGGCCTGGACCGGGGAGCTGTTTTTT. It specifies CARGGGAWTGELFF. This sequence joins TRBV6-5 and TRBJ2-2; 9 bases align to TRBD2. J lost 5 bases, V lost 11 bases, and 9 bases had no gene match. CDR3 length: 14 residues. Germline V gives CDR1 MNHEY, CDR2 SVGAGI.

The V and J genes are TRBV7-9 and TRBJ2-6; D not certain. The CDR3 runs to 14 residues. CDR1 is SEHNR and CDR2 is FQNEAQ in the germline V gene (reference sequence). Trimming stripped 5 bases from V and 4 bases from J, with 9 bases between. In DNA form, the CDR3 reads TGTGCCAGCAGCCACCGCGTGGGGGCCAACGTCCTGACTTTC. It translates to CASSHRVGANVLTF.

This rearrangement joins TRBV27 to TRBJ2-7; 9 bases agree with TRBD1. J was trimmed by 2 bases and V by 5 bases; bases with no gene match: 13. The CDR3 has 17 amino acids. Germline V gene lookup returns CDR1 MNHEY and CDR2 SMNVEV (reference sequence). The CDR3 DNA sequence: TGTGCCAGCAGTCCCAACGCGGGGACAGGGATTCCCTACGAGCAGTACTTC. This gives the protein CASSPNAGTGIPYEQYF.

This clone was seen a few times. The gene calls are TRBV7-9 and TRBJ1-1, with 7 positions matching TRBD1. Germline lookup yields CDR1 SEHNR and CDR2 FQNEAQ (reference sequence). With V trimmed by 6 bases and J by 1 base, 5 bases remained unmatched. This CDR3 spans 14 amino acids. The CDR3 region is CASRPRQGNTEAFF. In DNA, the CDR3 is TGTGCCAGCAGGCCAAGACAGGGGAACACTGAAGCTTTCTTT.

This clone was seen more than once but under ten times. This chain connects TRBV4-1 to TRBJ2-2; D is possibly TRBD1 (5 bases). Germline loops: CDR1 MGHRA, CDR2 YSYEKL. V lost 6 bases to trimming and J lost 3 bases, with 14 bases between them. This CDR3 comprises 15 residues. In DNA form, the CDR3 reads TGCGCCAGCAGGCATTCGAAAGGGGACACCGGGGAGCTGTTTTTT. As protein: CASRHSKGDTGELFF.

The V and J genes are TRBV4-2 and TRBJ2-1; TRBD2 aligns across 7 bases. Germline V gene data show CDR1 as LGHNA and CDR2 as YNFKEQ. This CDR3 has 18 amino acids. V was pared by 1 base and J by 4 bases, with 13 bases of the junction left unmatched. This CDR3 reads CASSQVVAGEERYNEQFF. CDR3 in DNA: TGTGCCAGCAGCCAAGTGGTCGCGGGAGAGGAAAGATACAATGAGCAGTTCTTC.

This clone was recorded once. The CDR3 nucleotides are TGTGCCAGTAGTATTGGCAGGTACGAGCAGTACTTC. This encodes CASSIGRYEQYF. The genes are TRBV19 and TRBJ2-7; D remains ambiguous. From germline, CDR1 is LNHDA and CDR2 SQIVND (reference sequence). V lost 3 bases and J lost 4, with 7 bases in between. This CDR3 spans 12 amino acids.

V gene TRBV21-1 combines with J gene TRBJ2-7; TRBD1 is the table's D call, not checked against the DNA. TRBV21-1 is described as a pseudogene. The CDR3 spans 15 residues. The CDR3 spells CASSKGGTGNNEQYF. The CDR3, as DNA: TGTGCCAGCAGCAAAGGAGGGACAGGGAACAACGAGCAGTACTTC.

This chain uses TRBV30 with TRBJ1-5, with D unresolved. Trimming cost V 1 base and J 0 bases, with 13 bases left between them. The CDR3 sequence is 16 residues long. Germline V CDR1 and CDR2: GTSNPN, SVGIG (reference sequence). Written as DNA, the CDR3 is TGTGCCTGGAGTGGCACGGGGAGATATAGCAATCAGCCCCAGCATTTT. Encoded protein: CAWSGTGRYSNQPQHF.

V gene TRBV6-5 combines with J gene TRBJ2-3; a possible D gene is TRBD2 (5 bases). The CDR3 covers 14 residues. The germline V gene has CDR1 MNHEY and CDR2 SVGAGI. The V end was cut by 5 bases, the J end by 4 bases, with 13 bases between. CDR3 sequence reads: CASSRLFRADTQYF. CDR3 sequence (DNA): TGTGCCAGCAGTCGACTATTCCGTGCAGATACGCAGTATTTT.

The chain links TRBV5-4 to TRBJ2-7; maybe TRBD2 (6 bases). V shed 0 bases and J shed 4 bases, with 11 bases lying between them. CDR1 is SGHNT and CDR2 is YYREEE in the germline V gene (reference sequence). The CDR3 extends over 14 amino acids. In DNA, the CDR3 is TGTGCCAGCAGCTTGGATCGGGGGAATTACGAGCAGTACTTC. Protein sequence: CASSLDRGNYEQYF.

The V call is TRBV7-9, the J call TRBJ1-2; 8 nucleotides align to TRBD1. Germline V CDR1 and CDR2: SEHNR, FQNEAQ (reference sequence). The CDR3 sequence is 15 residues long. The ends lost 1 base at V and 4 bases at J; junction bases unmatched: 5. CDR3: CASSLGTGLGYGYTF. The CDR3 DNA reads as TGTGCCAGCAGCTTAGGGACAGGGCTTGGCTATGGCTACACCTTC.

In the case of this clone: One end of the junction is discordant with germline, which a read error may explain. The rearrangement links TRBV7-2 to TRBJ2-7, with a tentative D call TRBD2 (6 bases). The CDR3 covers 12 residues. Germline assignment: CDR1 SGHTA and CDR2 FQGNSA. The DNA for the CDR3 is TGTGCCAGCAGCTTAGAACTTGGGGGGTGGGACTTC. This codes for CASSLELGGWDF.